This T cell receptor (beta chain) was captured in a study of shared clonotypes between healthy human individuals. Clones were sequenced by immunoSEQ multiplex PCR, and TCRdb holds only the in-frame ones, with some missing. This sample has 2 million or so clones, with over 85% found just once. From CD4+ cells came CD45RA+ naive and CD45RA-negative memory subsets. This clonotype was obtained from a man aged 18-30 years in good health. The sequencing sample was made of naive CD4+ T cells sorted from blood. Subset in this sample: CD45RA+ positively selected.

The CDR3 sequence is CASGRESSYNEQFF. The CDR3, as DNA: TGTGCCAGCGGGAGGGAGAGCTCCTACAATGAGCAGTTCTTC. The chain combines TRBV9 with TRBJ2-1; 7 nucleotides agree with TRBD2. The germline CDR1 and CDR2 sequences are SGDLS and YYNGEE. The CDR3 totals 14 residues. V was pared by 7 bases and J by 0 bases, with 4 bases of the junction left unmatched.